This is a list of T cell receptor beta chains from one sample in a study of radiation and T cells in renal cell carcinoma. Sequencing was performed with immunoSEQ multiplex PCR; in TCRdb, only in-frame clones are kept and a portion is missing. The sample lists around 130,000 clones, more than 75% occurring once. The sequences come from blood, collected from a patient whose treatment included radiotherapy and nephrectomy. These TCRs come from a woman in her seventies with renal cell carcinoma. CDR3s include the opening cysteine and the closing phenylalanine or tryptophan. The D gene is left open where the match is weak. The size field is filled for only some rows; it gives once, few, many or a size class.

NA	TRBV28	TRBJ2-2	NA	CASRGPLRGTGELFF	TGTGCCAGCAGAGGACCCCTAAGGGGCACCGGGGAGCTGTTTTTT
TRBD1	TRBV28	TRBJ2-7	few	CASSPITGVIGSYEQYF	TGTGCCAGCAGTCCCATAACAGGGGTAATCGGGTCCTACGAGCAGTACTTC
TRBD2	TRBV2	TRBJ2-1	NA	CASRGLANYNEQFF	TGTGCCAGCAGGGGACTAGCGAATTACAATGAGCAGTTCTTC
TRBD1	TRBV7-2	TRBJ2-1	NA	CASSGHRGRSSYNEQFF	TGTGCCAGCAGCGGTCACAGGGGCCGTAGCTCCTACAATGAGCAGTTCTTC
NA	TRBV30	TRBJ2-7	once	CAWSVFGGKQYF	TGTGCCTGGAGTGTGTTTGGGGGTAAGCAGTACTTC
NA	TRBV6-6	TRBJ2-3	NA	CASSYRGKTSTDTQYF	TGTGCCAGCAGTTATCGGGGGAAGACTAGCACAGATACGCAGTATTTT
NA	TRBV28	TRBJ2-7	NA	CASSGDGFRYEQYF	TGTGCCAGCAGTGGGGACGGGTTTAGGTACGAGCAGTACTTC
NA	TRBV28	TRBJ1-5	NA	CASSLLAQPQHF	TGTGCCAGCAGTTTATTAGCACAGCCCCAGCATTTT
NA	TRBV27	TRBJ1-2	NA	CASSSSGTLNYGYTF	TGTGCCAGCAGTTCCTCCGGGACATTAAACTATGGCTACACCTTC
NA	TRBV6-6	TRBJ1-2	NA	CASSSVSQGGYTF	TGTGCCAGCAGTTCGGTCTCTCAGGGAGGCTACACCTTC
TRBD1	TRBV9	TRBJ2-3	NA	CASSVEQGPIHTQYF	TGTGCCAGCAGCGTAGAACAGGGGCCCATCCATACGCAGTATTTT
NA	TRBV19	TRBJ2-7	NA	CASSIKEAGSYEQYF	TGTGCCAGTAGTATTAAAGAGGCAGGGAGCTACGAGCAGTACTTC
TRBD2	TRBV13	TRBJ2-5	NA	CASSPQSGGQETQYF	TGTGCCAGCAGCCCCCAGAGCGGGGGCCAAGAGACCCAGTACTTC
NA	TRBV7-9	TRBJ1-2	NA	CASSLAGATTYGYTF	TGTGCCAGCAGCTTAGCGGGGGCCACCACCTATGGCTACACCTTC
NA	TRBV30	TRBJ2-2	NA	CAWSEGGTGELFF	TGTGCCTGGAGTGAAGGGGGAACCGGGGAGCTGTTTTTT
TRBD1	TRBV5-1	TRBJ1-2	NA	CASSLYSGGYGYTF	TGCGCCAGCAGCTTGTACTCAGGGGGCTATGGCTACACCTTC
NA	TRBV30	TRBJ1-3	NA	CAWSDRGAGNTIYF	TGTGCCTGGAGTGATCGGGGAGCTGGAAACACCATATATTTT
NA	TRBV6-1	TRBJ2-1	NA	CASSEWSEQLYNEQFF	TGTGCCAGCAGTGAATGGTCCGAGCAACTCTACAATGAGCAGTTCTTC
NA	TRBV14	TRBJ1-1	NA	CASSQDVGFTEAFF	TGTGCCAGCAGCCAAGATGTGGGGTTCACTGAAGCTTTCTTT
NA	TRBV5-1	TRBJ2-7	NA	CASSLNGARYEQYF	TGCGCCAGCAGCTTGAACGGGGCGCGCTACGAGCAGTACTTC
NA	TRBV6-1	TRBJ1-2	NA	CASSALGFYGYTF	TGTGCCAGCAGTGCATTAGGATTCTATGGCTACACCTTC
TRBD1	TRBV29-1	TRBJ1-1	NA	CSVGGQGLNTEAFF	TGCAGCGTTGGGGGACAGGGATTGAACACTGAAGCTTTCTTT
NA	TRBV5-1	TRBJ1-4	NA	CASSTGTGMNEKLFF	TGCGCCAGCAGCACCGGGACGGGCATGAATGAAAAACTGTTTTTT
NA	TRBV13	TRBJ1-2	NA	CASSFTGNGYTF	TGTGCCAGCAGCTTTACAGGGAATGGCTACACCTTC
NA	TRBV19	TRBJ1-5	NA	CASSIPQGSNQPQHF	TGTGCCAGTAGTATACCGCAGGGAAGTAATCAGCCCCAGCATTTT
TRBD1	TRBV2	TRBJ1-2	NA	CASRLTGGGYTF	TGTGCCAGCAGACTGACAGGGGGCGGCTACACCTTC
TRBD1	TRBV6-1	TRBJ2-1	NA	CASRVPGQYNEQFF	TGTGCCAGCAGGGTTCCGGGACAGTACAATGAGCAGTTCTTC
NA	TRBV28	TRBJ2-3	NA	CASRWSDFTDTQYF	TGTGCCAGCAGATGGTCAGATTTCACAGATACGCAGTATTTT
NA	TRBV5-1	TRBJ2-3	NA	CASSLSGRSTDTQYF	TGCGCCAGCAGCTTGAGTGGTAGGAGCACAGATACGCAGTATTTT
TRBD1	TRBV2	TRBJ2-7	NA	CASSEALGTGVEQYF	TGTGCCAGCAGTGAAGCGCTCGGGACAGGGGTCGAGCAGTACTTC
NA	TRBV5-5	TRBJ1-3	NA	CASSLVGAGNTIYF	TGTGCCAGCAGCTTGGTTGGCGCTGGAAACACCATATATTTT
TRBD1	TRBV4-2	TRBJ2-1	NA	CASSQGDRGDYNEQFF	TGTGCCAGCAGCCAAGGGGACAGGGGGGATTACAATGAGCAGTTCTTC
TRBD1	TRBV28	TRBJ1-1	NA	CASNLPPGQGSTEAFF	TGTGCCAGCAATTTACCCCCGGGACAGGGATCCACTGAAGCTTTCTTT
TRBD1	TRBV11-3	TRBJ2-6	NA	CASSRRQGSTGANVLTF	TGTGCCAGCAGTAGACGACAGGGAAGCACTGGGGCCAACGTCCTGACTTTC
TRBD1	TRBV28	TRBJ1-1	NA	CASRKDRGQGTEAFF	TGTGCCAGCAGAAAGGACAGGGGGCAGGGCACTGAAGCTTTCTTT
TRBD1	TRBV6-6	TRBJ1-2	NA	CASTLATGLGYGYTF	TGTGCCAGCACGCTGGCGACAGGGCTGGGCTATGGCTACACCTTC
TRBD1	TRBV6-1	TRBJ1-1	NA	CASSARTGGTEAFF	TGTGCCAGCAGTGCCCGGACAGGGGGCACTGAAGCTTTCTTT
TRBD2	TRBV28	TRBJ2-7	NA	CASSPGGASVYEQYF	TGTGCCAGCAGCCCCGGGGGGGCATCAGTCTACGAGCAGTACTTC
NA	TRBV29-1	TRBJ2-5	NA	CSVGARAVETQYF	TGCAGCGTTGGTGCCAGAGCGGTGGAGACCCAGTACTTC
TRBD1	TRBV5-6	TRBJ1-2	once	CASSPQRQGGYGYTF	TGTGCCAGCAGCCCCCAGAGACAGGGTGGCTATGGCTACACCTTC
TRBD1	TRBV6-5	TRBJ1-6	few	CASSYSGQGENSPLHF	TGTGCCAGCAGTTACTCTGGGCAGGGGGAAAATTCACCCCTCCACTTT
NA	TRBV5-1	TRBJ2-1	NA	CASSLGLRGNDEQFF	TGCGCCAGCAGCTTGGGCCTACGGGGTAACGATGAGCAGTTCTTC
NA	TRBV28	TRBJ1-5	few	CASSARQTSNQPQHF	TGTGCCAGCAGTGCTCGACAGACTAGCAATCAGCCCCAGCATTTT
TRBD1	TRBV19	TRBJ1-6	once	CASTLTGGKDSPLHF	TGTGCCAGTACCCTAACAGGGGGCAAGGATTCACCCCTCCACTTT
NA	TRBV10-2	TRBJ1-6	NA	CASSETGAAPLHF	TGCGCCAGCAGTGAGACGGGGGCGGCACCCCTCCACTTT
NA	TRBV30	TRBJ2-6	NA	CASHNSSSGANVLTF	TGTGCCTCACATAACAGCAGCTCTGGGGCCAACGTCCTGACTTTC
TRBD1	TRBV6-1	TRBJ2-3	NA	CASLWDRGSTDTQYF	TGTGCCAGCTTGTGGGACAGGGGAAGCACAGATACGCAGTATTTT
NA	TRBV18	TRBJ1-5	NA	CASSPRGRNQPQHF	TGTGCCAGCTCACCACGAGGACGGAATCAGCCCCAGCATTTT
NA	TRBV15	TRBJ2-6	NA	CATSRTVPGANVLTF	TGTGCCACCAGCAGGACGGTACCTGGGGCCAACGTCCTGACTTTC
NA	TRBV7-7	TRBJ1-2	NA	CASSLIPPSRGYTF	TGTGCTAGCAGCTTAATCCCTCCCTCGCGCGGCTACACCTTC
NA	TRBV19	TRBJ2-7	once	CASSTRDEQYF	TGTGCCAGTAGTACCAGGGACGAGCAGTACTTC
NA	TRBV30	TRBJ1-3	once	CAWSPTVRSGNTIYF	TGTGCCTGGAGCCCGACAGTACGCTCTGGAAACACCATATATTTT
NA	TRBV11-2	TRBJ2-1	NA	CASSPRISYNEQFF	TGTGCCAGCAGCCCACGGATATCCTACAATGAGCAGTTCTTC
TRBD1	TRBV28	TRBJ1-6	NA	CASSLWGRGVSPLHF	TGTGCCAGCAGTTTATGGGGCAGGGGGGTTTCACCCCTCCACTTT
NA	TRBV6-1	TRBJ2-7	NA	CASSDGRATLSYEQYF	TGTGCCAGCAGTGACGGCAGGGCCACCCTTTCCTACGAGCAGTACTTC
NA	TRBV29-1	TRBJ2-3	NA	CSVEPDTDTQYF	TGCAGCGTTGAACCCGATACAGATACGCAGTATTTT
TRBD2	TRBV29-1	TRBJ2-1	NA	CSVRRGDSYNEQFF	TGCAGCGTTCGGCGGGGGGATTCCTACAATGAGCAGTTCTTC
TRBD2	TRBV9	TRBJ2-7	NA	CASSVRLAGGAHEQYF	TGTGCCAGCAGCGTACGCCTAGCGGGGGGCGCCCACGAGCAGTACTTC
TRBD1	TRBV7-9	TRBJ2-7	NA	CASSLRTGGATYEQYF	TGTGCCAGCAGCTTAAGAACAGGGGGTGCTACCTACGAGCAGTACTTC
NA	TRBV5-4	TRBJ2-1	NA	CASSFGSYNEQFF	TGTGCCAGCAGCTTCGGATCCTACAATGAGCAGTTCTTC